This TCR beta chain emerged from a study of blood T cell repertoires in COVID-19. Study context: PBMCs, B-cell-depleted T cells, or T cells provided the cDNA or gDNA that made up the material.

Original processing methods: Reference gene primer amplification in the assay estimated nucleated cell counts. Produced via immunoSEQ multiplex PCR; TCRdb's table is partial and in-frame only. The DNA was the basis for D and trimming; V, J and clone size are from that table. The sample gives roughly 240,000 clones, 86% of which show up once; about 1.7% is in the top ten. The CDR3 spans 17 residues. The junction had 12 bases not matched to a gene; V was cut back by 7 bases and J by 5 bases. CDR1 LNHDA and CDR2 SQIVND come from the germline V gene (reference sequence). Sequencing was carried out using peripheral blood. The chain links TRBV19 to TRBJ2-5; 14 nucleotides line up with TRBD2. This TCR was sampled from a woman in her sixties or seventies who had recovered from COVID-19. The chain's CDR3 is CASTNRGLAGGAETQYF. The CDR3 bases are TGTGCCAGTACAAACAGAGGACTAGCGGGGGGTGCTGAGACCCAGTACTTC. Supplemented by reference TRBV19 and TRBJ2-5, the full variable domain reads DGGITQSPKYLFRKEGQNVTLSCEQNLNHDAMYWYRQDPGQGLRLIYYSQIVNDFQKGDIAEGYSVSREKKESFPLTVTSAQKNPTAFYLCASTNRGLAGGAETQYFGPGTRLLVL.